Listed here is a single T cell receptor beta chain. Its matching antigen is unknown. Donors were nominally healthy when sampled, though unrecorded immune exposures were likely. Germline CDR1 and CDR2: MNHNY and SVGAGI (reference sequence). This CDR3 spans 14 amino acids. This sample was included in a study of cytomegalovirus exposure and HLA in healthy donors. The primer mix had 60 Vbeta and 13 Jbeta primers. Measured with immunoSEQ multiplex PCR; TCRdb has only the in-frame clones, and not every one. The sample holds about 260,000 clones; almost 85% are singletons and the top ten take 2% to 2.5%. General observations from the study: Earlier findings revealed that most TCR beta V segments proved productive either about 90% or about 30% of the time. The study recorded over 150 TCR beta chains that were cytomegalovirus-associated.

The chain recombines TRBV6-6 with TRBJ2-5, with TRBD2 matching over 8 bases. The DNA end is a closer match to TRBJ2-7, so the J assignment may be wrong. Sequencing used PBMCs. The TCR originated in a woman in her thirties or forties in good health and CMV-seropositive. The CDR3 coding sequence is TGTGCCAGCAGTTATGTAGGACTAGCTTACGAGCAGTACTTC. As protein: CASSYVGLAYEQYF.